What follows are 5 T cell receptor beta chains derived from one specimen sequenced in a study of blood T cell repertoires in COVID-19. Here immunoSEQ multiplex PCR was the method, and the copy in TCRdb shows in-frame clones only, minus some. The table lists about 210,000 clones, approximately 91% of them singletons, with under 2% in the top ten. The sample taken for sequencing was peripheral blood. The source is a young man with active or convalescent COVID-19.

Only a few counts were recorded for this clone. This chain connects TRBV30 to TRBJ1-2; D might be TRBD1 (5 bases). The CDR3 totals 14 residues. CDR1 is GTSNPN and CDR2 is SVGIG in the germline V gene (reference sequence). V lost 5 bases to trimming and J lost 2 bases, with 15 bases between them. The CDR3 loop reads CAWSDPGLNYGYTF. CDR3 DNA sequence: TGTGCCTGGTCTGACCCGGGACTAAACTATGGCTACACCTTC.

With respect to this clone: The junction departs from the called germline gene at one end, perhaps through a read error. The rearrangement uses TRBV9 and TRBJ2-1, with TRBD2 matching 10 bases. CDR1 and CDR2 from the germline V gene are SGDLS and YYNGEE. This CDR3 is built from 14 residues. CDR3: CASSGDSSGSNSIF. Written as DNA, the CDR3 is TGTGCCAGCAGCGGAGACTCTAGCGGGAGTAACTCGATCTTC. The full variable domain, with the rest looked up from reference TRBV9 and TRBJ2-1, is DSGVTQTPKHLITATGQRVTLRCSPRSGDLSVYWYQQSLDQGLQFLIQYYNGEERAKGNILERFSAQQFPDLHSELNLSSLELGDSALYFCASSGDSSGSNSIFGPGTRLTVL.

V usage is TRBV18 and J usage is TRBJ1-3, with D tentatively TRBD1 (6 bases). The V gene lost 6 bases and the J gene lost 0 bases, with 21 bases spanning the gap. Germline V gene data show CDR1 as KGHSH and CDR2 as LQKENI. The CDR3 has 18 amino acids. CDR3 DNA: TGTGCCAGCTCCCTGAGAGCGCAGGGGCCCTCCTCTGGAAACACCATATATTTT. Translation: CASSLRAQGPSSGNTIYF.

The rearrangement uses TRBV19 and TRBJ2-3; TRBD2 agrees at 7 bases. Trimming took 3 bases from V and 0 from J; bases not matched to a gene: 6. The CDR3 runs 16 residues. CDR1 and CDR2 from the germline V gene are LNHDA and SQIVND (reference sequence). The CDR3, as DNA: TGTGCCAGTAGTATTGAGCGGGGACCTAGCACAGATACGCAGTATTTT. It is translated as CASSIERGPSTDTQYF.

The chain combines TRBV27 with TRBJ2-7; D may be TRBD2 (5 bases). V was cut by 5 bases and J by 0 bases, with 11 bases left in between. CDR3 size: 14 residues. CDR1 is MNHEY and CDR2 is SMNVEV in the germline V gene (reference sequence). CDR3 coding DNA: TGTGCCAGCAGTCACGGACTGTTCTCCTACGAGCAGTACTTC. Its translation is CASSHGLFSYEQYF.